This T cell receptor (beta chain) was found in a study of response to subunit inactivated influenza vaccine. Overall study findings and caveats: New T cells are recruited in small numbers by each seasonal influenza vaccination, according to the authors' suggestion.

Each CDR3 protein is one row after TCRdb ran MiXCR on the RT-PCR reads. The table has 150,000 to 200,000 distinct CDR3 sequences, about 11% seen once. This clonotype was counted only a few times. Its antigen is not known. CDR1 and CDR2 (germline): SGHRS, YFSETQ. This CDR3 region has 13 residues. V was cut by 1 base and J by 6 bases, with 8 bases left in between. The material was non-naive T cells sorted from PBMCs, obtained 45 days after vaccination. The sequence derives from a man aged 45-65 years who received an inactivated influenza vaccine. The chain uses TRBV5-1 and TRBJ2-1; D uncertain. The CDR3 nucleotides read TGCGCCAGCAGCTTGTTGCCAGGCAATGAGCAGTTCTTC. Residues: CASSLLPGNEQFF.